The entry below describes one T cell receptor (beta chain). Antigen specificity is unknown. The CDR3 contains 13 residues. The V gene's germline CDR1 is WNHNN and CDR2 SYGVQD (reference sequence). Trimming took off 4 bases at V and 7 bases at J, with 8 bases between the two ends. The authors reverse transcribed all of the isolated RNA, so sequencing captured expressed TCRB transcripts. Sequencing was performed with immunoSEQ multiplex PCR; in TCRdb, only in-frame clones are kept and a portion is missing. This sample carries approximately 43,000 clones, 65% to 70% of them seen once, and the ten largest clones take about 1.7%. Each of the CD4+ naive, central memory, regulatory and stem cell-like memory populations was sorted via CD45RO/CCR7/CD25/CD127/CD95/CD27. The data were taken from a study of beta chain features in type 1 diabetes. Study results and caveats: Among all four CD4+ subsets, Type 1 diabetes patients had TCRB CDR3s that were moderately but significantly shorter.

The sequenced sample was Tregs from blood. The TCR comes from a man aged 30-40 years with type 1 diabetes. Some clones in this sample may be carry-over from other donors' samples. J is TRBJ1-6 and V is TRBV10-1; D may be TRBD1 (5 bases). The CDR3 sequence: CASSANRNSPLHF. CDR3 in DNA: TGCGCCAGCAGTGCCAACAGGAATTCACCCCTCCACTTT.